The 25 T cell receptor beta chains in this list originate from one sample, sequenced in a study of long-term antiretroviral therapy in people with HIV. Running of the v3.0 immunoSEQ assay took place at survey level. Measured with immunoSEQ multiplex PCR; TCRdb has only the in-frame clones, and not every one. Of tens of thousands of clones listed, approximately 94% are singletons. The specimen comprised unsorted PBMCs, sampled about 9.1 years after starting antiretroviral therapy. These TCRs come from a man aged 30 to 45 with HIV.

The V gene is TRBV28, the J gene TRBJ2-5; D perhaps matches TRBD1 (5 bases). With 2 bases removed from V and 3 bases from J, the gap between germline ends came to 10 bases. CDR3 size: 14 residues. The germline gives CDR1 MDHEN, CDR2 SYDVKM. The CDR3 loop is CASSLNQGEETQYF. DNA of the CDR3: TGTGCCAGCAGTTTAAATCAGGGCGAAGAGACCCAGTACTTC.

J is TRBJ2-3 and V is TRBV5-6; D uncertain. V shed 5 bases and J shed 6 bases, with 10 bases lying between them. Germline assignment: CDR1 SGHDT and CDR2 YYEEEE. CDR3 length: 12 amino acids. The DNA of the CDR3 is TGTGCCAGCAGTCCAACCCCCGATACGCAGTATTTT. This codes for CASSPTPDTQYF.

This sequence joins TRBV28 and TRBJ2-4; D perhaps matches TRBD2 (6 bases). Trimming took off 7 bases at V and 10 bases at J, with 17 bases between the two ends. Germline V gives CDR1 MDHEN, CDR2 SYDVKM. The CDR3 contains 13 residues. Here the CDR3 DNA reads TGTGCCAGCACCGGGCGGGGTCCTGGGATTCAGTACTTC. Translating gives CASTGRGPGIQYF. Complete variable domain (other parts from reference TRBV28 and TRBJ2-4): DVKVTQSSRYLVKRTGEKVFLECVQDMDHENMFWYRQDPGLGLRLIYFSYDVKMKEKGDIPEGYSVSREKKERFSLILESASTNQTSMYLCASTGRGPGIQYFGAGTRLSVL.

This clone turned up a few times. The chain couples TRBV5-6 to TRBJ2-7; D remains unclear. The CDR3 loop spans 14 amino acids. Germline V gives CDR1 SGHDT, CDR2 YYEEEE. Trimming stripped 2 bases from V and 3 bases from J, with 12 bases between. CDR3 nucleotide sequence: TGTGCCAGCAGCTTTTACAGAAATCTCTACGAGCAGTACGTC. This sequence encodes CASSFYRNLYEQYV.

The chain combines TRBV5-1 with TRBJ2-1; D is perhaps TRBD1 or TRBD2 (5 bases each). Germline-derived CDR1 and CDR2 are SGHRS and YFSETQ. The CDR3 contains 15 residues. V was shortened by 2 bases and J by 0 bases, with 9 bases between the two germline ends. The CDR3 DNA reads TGCGCCAGCAGCTTTTCGAGGGGCTCCTACAATGAGCAGTTCTTC. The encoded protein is CASSFSRGSYNEQFF.

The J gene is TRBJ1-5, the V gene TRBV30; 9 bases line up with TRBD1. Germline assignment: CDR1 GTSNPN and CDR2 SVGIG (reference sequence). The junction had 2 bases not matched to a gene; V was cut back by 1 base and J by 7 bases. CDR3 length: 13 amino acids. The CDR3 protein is CAWSETGGQPQHF. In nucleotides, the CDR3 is TGTGCCTGGAGTGAAACAGGGGGCCAGCCCCAGCATTTT. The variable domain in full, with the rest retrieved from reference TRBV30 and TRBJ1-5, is SQTIHQWPATLVQPVGSPLSLECTVEGTSNPNLYWYRQAAGRGLQLLFYSVGIGQISSEVPQNLSASRPQDRQFILSSKKLLLSDSGFYLCAWSETGGQPQHFGDGTRLSIL.

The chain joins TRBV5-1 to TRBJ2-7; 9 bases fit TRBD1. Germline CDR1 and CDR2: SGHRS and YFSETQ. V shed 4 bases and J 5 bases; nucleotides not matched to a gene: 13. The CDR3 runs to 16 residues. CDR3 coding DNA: TGCGCCAGCAGCCCAGGGATTGACAGGGGGTTGGACGAGCAGTACTTC. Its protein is CASSPGIDRGLDEQYF. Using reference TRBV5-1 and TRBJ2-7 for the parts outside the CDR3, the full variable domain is KAGVTQTPRYLIKTRGQQVTLSCSPISGHRSVSWYQQTPGQGLQFLFEYFSETQRNKGNFPGRFSGRQFSNSRSEMNVSTLELGDSALYLCASSPGIDRGLDEQYFGPGTRLTVT.

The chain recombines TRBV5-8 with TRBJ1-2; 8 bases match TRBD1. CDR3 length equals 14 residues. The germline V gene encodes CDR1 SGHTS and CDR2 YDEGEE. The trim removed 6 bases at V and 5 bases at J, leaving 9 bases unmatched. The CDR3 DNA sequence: TGTGCCAGCATCTTAGGAACAGGGGGTTATGGCTACACCTTC. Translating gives CASILGTGGYGYTF.

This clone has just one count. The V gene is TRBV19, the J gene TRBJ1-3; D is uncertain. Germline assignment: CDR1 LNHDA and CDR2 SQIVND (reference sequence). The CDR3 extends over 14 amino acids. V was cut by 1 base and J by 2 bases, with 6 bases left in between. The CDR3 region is CASSIGGTGNTIYF. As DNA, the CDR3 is TGTGCCAGTAGTATAGGAGGGACTGGAAACACCATATATTTT.

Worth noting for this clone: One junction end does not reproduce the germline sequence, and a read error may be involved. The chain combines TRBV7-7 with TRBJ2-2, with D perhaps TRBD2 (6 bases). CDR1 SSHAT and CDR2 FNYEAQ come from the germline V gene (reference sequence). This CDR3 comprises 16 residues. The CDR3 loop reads CASSISASVDTGELFF. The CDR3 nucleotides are TGTGCTAGCAGCATTAGTGCTAGCGTTGACACCGGGGAGCTGTTTTTT.

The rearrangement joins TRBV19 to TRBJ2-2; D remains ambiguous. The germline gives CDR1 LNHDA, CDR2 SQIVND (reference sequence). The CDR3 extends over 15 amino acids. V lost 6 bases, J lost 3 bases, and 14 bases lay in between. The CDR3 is CASSPRRAYTGELFF. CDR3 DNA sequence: TGTGCCAGTAGCCCCCGCCGGGCATACACCGGGGAGCTGTTTTTT. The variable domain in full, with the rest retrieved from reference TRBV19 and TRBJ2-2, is DGGITQSPKYLFRKEGQNVTLSCEQNLNHDAMYWYRQDPGQGLRLIYYSQIVNDFQKGDIAEGYSVSREKKESFPLTVTSAQKNPTAFYLCASSPRRAYTGELFFGEGSRLTVL.

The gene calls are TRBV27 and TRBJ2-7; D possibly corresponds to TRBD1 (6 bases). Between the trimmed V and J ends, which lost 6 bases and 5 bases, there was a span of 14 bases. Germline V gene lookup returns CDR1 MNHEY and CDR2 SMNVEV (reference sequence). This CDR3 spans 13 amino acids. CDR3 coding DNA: TGTGCCAGCAGGACAGGTGGGGTGAACGAGCAGTACTTC. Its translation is CASRTGGVNEQYF.

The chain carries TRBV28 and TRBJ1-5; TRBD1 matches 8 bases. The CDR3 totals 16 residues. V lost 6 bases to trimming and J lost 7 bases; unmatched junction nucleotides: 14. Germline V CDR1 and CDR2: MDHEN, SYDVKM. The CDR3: CASSFGQGTLGQPQHF. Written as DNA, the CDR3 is TGTGCCAGCAGCTTTGGACAGGGAACATTAGGACAGCCCCAGCATTTT.

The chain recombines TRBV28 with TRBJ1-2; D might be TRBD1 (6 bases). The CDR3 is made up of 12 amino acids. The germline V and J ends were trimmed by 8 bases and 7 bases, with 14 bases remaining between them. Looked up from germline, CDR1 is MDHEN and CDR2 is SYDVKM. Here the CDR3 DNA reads TGTGCCAGCGGACTCGACAGGATTGGCTACACCTTC. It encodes CASGLDRIGYTF.

CDR3 in amino acids: CSVGGTGGTYTDTQYF. As DNA, the CDR3 is TGCAGCGTTGGGGGGACAGGGGGCACCTACACAGATACGCAGTATTTT. The V call is TRBV29-1, the J call TRBJ2-3; the match to TRBD1 covers 12 bases. V shed 4 bases and J 2 bases; nucleotides not matched to a gene: 7. The CDR3 is made up of 16 amino acids. The germline V gene has CDR1 SQVTM and CDR2 ANQGSEA.

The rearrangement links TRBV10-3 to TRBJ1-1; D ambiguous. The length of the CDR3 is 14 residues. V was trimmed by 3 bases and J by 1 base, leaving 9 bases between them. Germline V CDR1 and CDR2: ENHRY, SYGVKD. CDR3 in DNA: TGTGCCATCAGTGAAGTCATCGGGAACACTGAAGCTTTCTTT. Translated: CAISEVIGNTEAFF.

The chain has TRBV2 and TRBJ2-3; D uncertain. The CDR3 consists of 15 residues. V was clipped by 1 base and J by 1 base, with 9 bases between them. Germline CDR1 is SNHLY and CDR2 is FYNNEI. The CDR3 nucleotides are TGTGCCAGCAGTGAAGGGTGGGGTGGCACAGATACGCAGTATTTT. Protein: CASSEGWGGTDTQYF.

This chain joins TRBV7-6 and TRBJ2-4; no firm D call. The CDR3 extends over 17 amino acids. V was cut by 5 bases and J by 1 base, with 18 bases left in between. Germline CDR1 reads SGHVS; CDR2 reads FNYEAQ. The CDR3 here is CASSAQPPGAAKNIQYF. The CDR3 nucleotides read TGTGCCAGCAGCGCCCAGCCCCCGGGCGCGGCCAAAAACATTCAGTACTTC.

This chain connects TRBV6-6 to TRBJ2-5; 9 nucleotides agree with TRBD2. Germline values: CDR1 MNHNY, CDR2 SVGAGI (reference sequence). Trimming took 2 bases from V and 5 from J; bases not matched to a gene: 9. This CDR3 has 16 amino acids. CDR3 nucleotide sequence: TGTGCCAGCAGTTACCTGGGACTAGCCGCTTTGGAGACCCAGTACTTC. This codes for CASSYLGLAALETQYF.

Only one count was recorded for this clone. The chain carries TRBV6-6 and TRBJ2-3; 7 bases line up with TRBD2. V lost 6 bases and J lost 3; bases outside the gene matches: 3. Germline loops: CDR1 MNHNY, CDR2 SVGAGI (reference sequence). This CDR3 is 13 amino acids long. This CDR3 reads CASSTSETDTQYF. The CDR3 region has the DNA TGTGCCAGCAGCACTAGCGAAACAGATACGCAGTATTTT.

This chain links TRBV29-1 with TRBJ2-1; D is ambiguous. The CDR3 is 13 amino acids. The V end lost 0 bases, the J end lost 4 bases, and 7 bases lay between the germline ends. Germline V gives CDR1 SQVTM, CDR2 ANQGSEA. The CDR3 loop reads CSVEDVWYNEQFF. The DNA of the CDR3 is TGCAGCGTTGAAGATGTATGGTACAATGAGCAGTTCTTC.

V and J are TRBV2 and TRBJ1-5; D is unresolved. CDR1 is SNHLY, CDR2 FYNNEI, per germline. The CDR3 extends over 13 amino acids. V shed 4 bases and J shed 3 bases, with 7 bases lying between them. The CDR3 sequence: CASSGQLNQPQHF. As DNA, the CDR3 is TGTGCCAGCAGTGGACAACTCAATCAGCCCCAGCATTTT.

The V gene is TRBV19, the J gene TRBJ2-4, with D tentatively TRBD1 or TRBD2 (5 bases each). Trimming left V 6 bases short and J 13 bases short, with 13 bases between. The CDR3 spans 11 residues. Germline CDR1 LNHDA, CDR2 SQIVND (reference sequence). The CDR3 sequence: CASRSGRLQYF. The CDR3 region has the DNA TGTGCCAGTAGATCGGGACGGTTGCAGTACTTC.

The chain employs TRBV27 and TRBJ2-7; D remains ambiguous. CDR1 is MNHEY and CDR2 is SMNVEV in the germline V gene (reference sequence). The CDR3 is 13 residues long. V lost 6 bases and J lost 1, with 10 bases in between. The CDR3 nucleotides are TGTGCCAGCAGGGCCCCAGGTTCCTACGAGCAGTACGTC. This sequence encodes CASRAPGSYEQYV.

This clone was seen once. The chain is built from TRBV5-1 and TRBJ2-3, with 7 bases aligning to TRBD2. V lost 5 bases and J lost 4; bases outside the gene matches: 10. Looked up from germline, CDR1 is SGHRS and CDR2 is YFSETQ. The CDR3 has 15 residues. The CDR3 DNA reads TGCGCCAGCAGAAATCTAGAGGGGAGGGCAGATACGCAGTATTTT. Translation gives CASRNLEGRADTQYF.